This section outlines one T cell receptor beta chain sequence together with its context. Its antigen is unidentified. The CDR3 is 15 residues long. The sample is drawn from a study of post-analysis software for immune sequencing data. Study information: Both relapsing-remitting and secondary progressive multiple sclerosis featured among the disease courses, as did progressive-relapsing multiple sclerosis. General study findings and limits: People with multiple sclerosis had a significantly lower normalized Chao1 diversity than controls did. Higher frequency in patients than in controls was seen for a handful of TRBV segments, with TRBV5-6, TRBV5-1 and TRBV20-1 among them. Samples made in the same batch grouped tightly together by F measure.

Incorporated into the TCR beta cDNA libraries were unique molecular identifiers, which served to reduce PCR and sequencing biases. TCRdb reanalysed the PCR reads using MiXCR and keeps one entry per CDR3 protein. The repertoire consists of roughly 800,000 distinct CDR3 sequences, with 53% occurring once and the leading ten covering 4.6%. What was sequenced was blood. This TCR was recovered from a girl aged 10-17 years with multiple sclerosis. The chain uses TRBV12-3 or TRBV12-4 and TRBJ2-5; D is perhaps TRBD2 (6 bases). The end of the DNA fits TRBJ2-7 better, so the J call may be wrong. The CDR3 is CASSSSGTSPYEQYF. DNA of the CDR3: TGTGCCAGCAGTTCCTCCGGGACTTCCCCTTACGAGCAGTACTTC.